These T cell receptor beta chains were read from a single sample in a study of OX40 agonist ivuxolimab in advanced cancers. Profiling relied on immunoSEQ multiplex PCR, and the TCRdb table lists in-frame clones only, not all of them. The sample includes over 25,000 clones, approximately 91% of them seen just once. The input for sequencing was CD4+ or CD8+ T cells sorted from blood, taken in a trial of the OX40 agonist ivuxolimab. The source of these receptors is an adult with an advanced solid tumor such as melanoma, head and neck, liver or kidney cancer. Each CDR3 is given with its conserved first and last residue. D genes are given only for firm matches. Not all rows give a size; the values are once, few, many and, for expanded clones, a class.

CDR3aa	CDR3nt	d_gene	abundance	j_gene	v_gene
CTSSLQAREGRGLTYEQYF	TGCACCAGCAGCCTCCAGGCCCGGGAAGGCAGGGGTCTTACCTACGAGCAGTACTTC	NA	NA	TRBJ2-7	TRBV1
CASSVDRGRSYEQYF	TGTGCCAGCAGCGTAGACAGGGGACGTTCCTACGAGCAGTACTTC	TRBD1	NA	TRBJ2-7	TRBV27
CASSLGEGSGNTIYF	TGCGCCAGCAGCCTGGGAGAAGGCTCTGGAAACACCATATATTTT	NA	medium-sized	TRBJ1-3	TRBV4-3
CASSLEGSSYNEQFF	TGTGCCAGCAGCTTGGAGGGGAGCTCCTACAATGAGCAGTTCTTC	NA	medium-sized	TRBJ2-1	TRBV5-5
CASREHFYGYTF	TGTGCCAGCAGGGAACACTTTTATGGCTACACCTTC	NA	NA	TRBJ1-2	TRBV2
CASKEKVGNSPLHF	TGTGCCAGTAAAGAAAAAGTTGGAAATTCACCCCTCCACTTT	NA	NA	TRBJ1-6	TRBV19
CASSQEGGNTDTQYF	TGTGCCAGCAGCCAAGAGGGGGGGAACACAGATACGCAGTATTTT	TRBD2	NA	TRBJ2-3	TRBV14
CASSVLQGASYGYTF	TGTGCCAGCAGTGTTTTACAGGGGGCTAGCTATGGCTACACCTTC	TRBD1	NA	TRBJ1-2	TRBV27
CASKRMGLASGELFF	TGTGCCAGCAAGAGAATGGGACTAGCAAGCGGGGAGCTGTTTTTT	TRBD2	NA	TRBJ2-2	TRBV6-5
CALVGDTGELFF	TGTGCCCTTGTGGGAGACACCGGGGAGCTGTTTTTT	NA	once	TRBJ2-2	TRBV19
CASSNVPSGFQETQYF	TGTGCCAGCAGCAACGTCCCTAGCGGGTTTCAAGAGACCCAGTACTTC	TRBD2	NA	TRBJ2-5	TRBV14
CASSQYSGTGGLGYGYTF	TGCGCCAGCAGCCAATATTCGGGGACAGGGGGCTTGGGCTATGGCTACACCTTC	TRBD1	NA	TRBJ1-2	TRBV4-1
CASSETGQRVTDTQYF	TGTGCCAGCAGTGAGACGGGACAGAGAGTAACAGATACGCAGTATTTT	TRBD1	once	TRBJ2-3	TRBV6-1
CASSPLGGALYYEQYF	TGCGCCAGCAGCCCCCTCGGGGGGGCTCTCTACTACGAGCAGTACTTC	TRBD2	NA	TRBJ2-7	TRBV5-1
CARRIFGIGDEQYF	TGTGCCAGGCGGATTTTTGGGATCGGCGACGAGCAGTACTTC	NA	NA	TRBJ2-7	TRBV9
CATGQGWTEAFF	TGTGCCACGGGACAGGGTTGGACTGAAGCTTTCTTT	TRBD1	few	TRBJ1-1	TRBV19
CASSPRETGGSTDTQYF	TGCGCCAGCAGCCCGAGGGAAACGGGGGGGTCCACAGATACGCAGTATTTT	TRBD2	NA	TRBJ2-3	TRBV4-3
CASTGGTDWGTQYF	TGTGCCAGCACCGGAGGGACAGACTGGGGGACCCAGTACTTC	NA	few	TRBJ2-5	TRBV25-1
CASSVDSGAGNTIYF	TGTGCCAGCAGCGTAGATTCGGGGGCTGGAAACACCATATATTTT	NA	once	TRBJ1-3	TRBV9
CASSSTGALLYSNQPQHF	TGTGCCAGCAGTTCAACAGGGGCCTTATTGTATAGCAATCAGCCCCAGCATTTT	TRBD1	NA	TRBJ1-5	TRBV27
CAWSPSPDRGEGYTF	TGTGCCTGGAGTCCTAGCCCCGACAGGGGGGAAGGCTACACCTTC	TRBD1	NA	TRBJ1-2	TRBV30
CASSTPTENYGYTF	TGTGCCAGCAGCACCCCGACAGAGAACTATGGCTACACCTTC	NA	NA	TRBJ1-2	TRBV6-6
CASSRPGDTEAFF	TGTGCCAGCAGCCGCCCAGGGGACACTGAAGCTTTCTTT	NA	NA	TRBJ1-1	TRBV28
CASSAPGTLYEQYF	TGTGCCAGCAGTGCACCCGGGACTCTCTACGAGCAGTACTTC	NA	once	TRBJ2-7	TRBV28
CSAPLGSGYTF	TGCAGTGCACCGTTAGGTAGCGGCTACACCTTC	NA	few	TRBJ1-2	TRBV20-1
CASSEGTDNEKLFF	TGTGCCAGCAGTGAAGGTACCGATAATGAAAAACTGTTTTTT	NA	NA	TRBJ1-4	TRBV2
CASKNRGWNEQYF	TGTGCCAGCAAAAACAGGGGCTGGAACGAGCAGTACTTC	TRBD1	NA	TRBJ2-7	TRBV6-1
CASQGGPPNSPLHF	TGTGCCTCGCAGGGAGGCCCTCCGAATTCACCCCTCCACTTT	NA	once	TRBJ1-6	TRBV11-2
CASSQGQGGNYGYTF	TGTGCCAGCAGTCAGGGACAGGGAGGCAACTATGGCTACACCTTC	TRBD1	NA	TRBJ1-2	TRBV6-6
CATLMNTGELFF	TGTGCCACTCTGATGAACACCGGGGAGCTGTTTTTT	NA	NA	TRBJ2-2	TRBV19
CASSGQLNTEAFF	TGTGCCAGCAGTGGGCAGCTGAACACTGAAGCTTTCTTT	NA	NA	TRBJ1-1	TRBV9
CASSPPGGKTDTQYF	TGTGCCAGCAGCCCCCCCGGGGGGAAGACAGATACGCAGTATTTT	TRBD2	NA	TRBJ2-3	TRBV7-9
CASSLGQGARDQHF	TGTGCCAGCAGTCTTGGACAGGGGGCGCGGGACCAGCATTTT	TRBD1	few	TRBJ1-5	TRBV2
CASSVELRGDSYEQYF	TGTGCCAGCAGCGTAGAGTTGCGGGGGGACTCCTACGAGCAGTACTTC	TRBD2	NA	TRBJ2-7	TRBV9
CASSESPANTEAFF	TGCGCCAGCAGTGAGTCGCCAGCGAACACTGAAGCTTTCTTT	NA	NA	TRBJ1-1	TRBV10-1
CASSQRMSRHSPLHF	TGTGCCAGCAGCCAACGGATGAGCCGTCATTCACCCCTCCACTTT	NA	NA	TRBJ1-6	TRBV4-2